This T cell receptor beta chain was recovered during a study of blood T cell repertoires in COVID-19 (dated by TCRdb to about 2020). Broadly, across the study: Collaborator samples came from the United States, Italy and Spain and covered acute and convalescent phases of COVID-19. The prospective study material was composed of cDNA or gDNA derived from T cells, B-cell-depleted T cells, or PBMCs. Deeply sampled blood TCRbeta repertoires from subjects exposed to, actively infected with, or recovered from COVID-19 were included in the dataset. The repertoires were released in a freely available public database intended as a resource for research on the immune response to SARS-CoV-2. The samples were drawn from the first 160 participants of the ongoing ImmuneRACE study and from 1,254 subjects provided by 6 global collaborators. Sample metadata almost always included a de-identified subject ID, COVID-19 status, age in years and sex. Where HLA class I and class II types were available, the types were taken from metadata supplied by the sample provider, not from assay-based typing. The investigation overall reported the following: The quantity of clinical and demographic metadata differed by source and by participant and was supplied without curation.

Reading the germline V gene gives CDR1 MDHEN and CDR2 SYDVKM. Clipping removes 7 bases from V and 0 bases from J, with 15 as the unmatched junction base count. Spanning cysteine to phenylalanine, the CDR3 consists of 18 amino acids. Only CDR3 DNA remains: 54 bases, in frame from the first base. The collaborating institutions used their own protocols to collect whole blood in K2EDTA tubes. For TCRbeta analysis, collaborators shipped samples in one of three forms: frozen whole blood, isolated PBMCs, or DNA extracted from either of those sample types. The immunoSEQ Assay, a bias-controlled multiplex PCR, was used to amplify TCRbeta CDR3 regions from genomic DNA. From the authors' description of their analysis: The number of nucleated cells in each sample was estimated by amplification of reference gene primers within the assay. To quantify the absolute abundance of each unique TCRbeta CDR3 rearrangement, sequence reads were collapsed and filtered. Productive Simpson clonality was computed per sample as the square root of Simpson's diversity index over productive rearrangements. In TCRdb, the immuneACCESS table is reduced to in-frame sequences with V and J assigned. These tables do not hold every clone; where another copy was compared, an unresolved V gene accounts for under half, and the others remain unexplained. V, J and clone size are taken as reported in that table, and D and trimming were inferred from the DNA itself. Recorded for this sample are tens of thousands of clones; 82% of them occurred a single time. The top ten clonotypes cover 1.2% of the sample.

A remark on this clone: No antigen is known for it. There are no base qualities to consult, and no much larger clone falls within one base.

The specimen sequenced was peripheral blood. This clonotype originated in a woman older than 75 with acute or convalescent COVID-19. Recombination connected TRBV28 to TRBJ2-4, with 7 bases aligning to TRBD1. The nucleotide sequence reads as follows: TGTGCCAGCAAAGAGACCGGGACAGAATTTTTAGCCAAAAACATTCAGTACTTC. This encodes CASKETGTEFLAKNIQYF.